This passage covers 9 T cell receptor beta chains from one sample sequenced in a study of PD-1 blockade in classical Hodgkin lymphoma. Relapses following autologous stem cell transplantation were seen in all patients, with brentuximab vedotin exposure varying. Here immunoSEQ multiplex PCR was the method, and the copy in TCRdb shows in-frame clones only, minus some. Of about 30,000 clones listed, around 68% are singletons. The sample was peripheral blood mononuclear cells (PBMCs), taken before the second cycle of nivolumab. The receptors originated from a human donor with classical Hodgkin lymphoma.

The CDR3 DNA sequence: TGTGCCAGCAGCTTGGACAGGGGGAAAGGAAACACCATATATTTT. It yields the protein CASSLDRGKGNTIYF. The rearrangement uses TRBV5-8 and TRBJ1-3; 8 nucleotides line up with TRBD1. V lost 0 bases to trimming and J lost 4 bases; unmatched junction nucleotides: 3. The CDR3 length is 15 residues. Germline CDR1 and CDR2: SGHTS and YDEGEE.

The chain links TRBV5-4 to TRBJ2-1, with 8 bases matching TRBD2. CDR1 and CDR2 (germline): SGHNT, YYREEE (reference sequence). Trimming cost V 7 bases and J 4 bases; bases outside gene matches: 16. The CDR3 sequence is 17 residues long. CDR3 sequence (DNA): TGTGCCAGCGAGCGTGGGGGAGCGGGGGTGTCTTACAATGAGCAGTTCTTC. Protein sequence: CASERGGAGVSYNEQFF.

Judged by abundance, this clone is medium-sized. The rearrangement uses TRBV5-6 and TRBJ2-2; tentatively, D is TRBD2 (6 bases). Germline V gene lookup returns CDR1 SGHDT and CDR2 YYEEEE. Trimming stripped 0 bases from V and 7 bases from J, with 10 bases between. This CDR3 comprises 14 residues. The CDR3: CASSLGRGIGELFF. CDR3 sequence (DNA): TGTGCCAGCAGCTTGGGGCGCGGGATCGGGGAGCTGTTTTTT.

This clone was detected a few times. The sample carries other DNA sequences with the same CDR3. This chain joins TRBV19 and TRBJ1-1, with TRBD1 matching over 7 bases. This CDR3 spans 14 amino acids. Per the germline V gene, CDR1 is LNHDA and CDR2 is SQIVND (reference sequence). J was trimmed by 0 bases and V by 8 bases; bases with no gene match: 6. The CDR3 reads CASRRGQVNTEAFF. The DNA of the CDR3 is TGTGCCAGTCGGAGGGGGCAGGTGAACACTGAAGCTTTCTTT.

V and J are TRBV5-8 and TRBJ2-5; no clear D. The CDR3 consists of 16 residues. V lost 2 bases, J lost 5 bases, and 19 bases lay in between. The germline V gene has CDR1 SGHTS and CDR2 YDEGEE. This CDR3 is CASSFTQSVPGETQYF. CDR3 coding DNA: TGTGCCAGCAGCTTCACACAGTCCGTCCCGGGTGAGACCCAGTACTTC.

This CDR3 reads CASSYSGTGGTEAFF. CDR3 sequence (DNA): TGTGCCAGCAGTTACTCGGGAACGGGGGGCACTGAAGCTTTCTTT. This rearrangement joins TRBV6-5 to TRBJ1-1; TRBD1 might be the D (5 bases). Trimming removed 0 bases at V and 4 bases at J, with 12 bases between. The CDR3 sequence is 15 residues long. Looked up from germline, CDR1 is MNHEY and CDR2 is SVGAGI.

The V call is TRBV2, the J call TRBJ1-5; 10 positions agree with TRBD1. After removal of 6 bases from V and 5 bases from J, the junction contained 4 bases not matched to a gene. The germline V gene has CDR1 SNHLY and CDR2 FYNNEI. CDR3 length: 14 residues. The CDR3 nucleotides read TGTGCCAGCAGGAGAGGACAGGGGGATCAGCCCCAGCATTTT. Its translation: CASRRGQGDQPQHF.

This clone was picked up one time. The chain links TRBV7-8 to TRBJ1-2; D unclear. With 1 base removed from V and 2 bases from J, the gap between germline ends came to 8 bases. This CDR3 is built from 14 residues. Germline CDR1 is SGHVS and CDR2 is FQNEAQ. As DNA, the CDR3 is TGTGCCAGCAGCTTAGATATAGGAAACTATGGCTACACCTTC. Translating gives CASSLDIGNYGYTF.

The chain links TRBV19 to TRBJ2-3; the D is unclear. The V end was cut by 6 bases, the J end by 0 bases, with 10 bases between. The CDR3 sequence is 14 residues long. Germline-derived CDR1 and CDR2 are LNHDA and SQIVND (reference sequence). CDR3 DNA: TGTGCCAGTAGACAGCGCACCAGCACAGATACGCAGTATTTT. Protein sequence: CASRQRTSTDTQYF. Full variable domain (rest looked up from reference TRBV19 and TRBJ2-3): DGGITQSPKYLFRKEGQNVTLSCEQNLNHDAMYWYRQDPGQGLRLIYYSQIVNDFQKGDIAEGYSVSREKKESFPLTVTSAQKNPTAFYLCASRQRTSTDTQYFGPGTRLTVL.